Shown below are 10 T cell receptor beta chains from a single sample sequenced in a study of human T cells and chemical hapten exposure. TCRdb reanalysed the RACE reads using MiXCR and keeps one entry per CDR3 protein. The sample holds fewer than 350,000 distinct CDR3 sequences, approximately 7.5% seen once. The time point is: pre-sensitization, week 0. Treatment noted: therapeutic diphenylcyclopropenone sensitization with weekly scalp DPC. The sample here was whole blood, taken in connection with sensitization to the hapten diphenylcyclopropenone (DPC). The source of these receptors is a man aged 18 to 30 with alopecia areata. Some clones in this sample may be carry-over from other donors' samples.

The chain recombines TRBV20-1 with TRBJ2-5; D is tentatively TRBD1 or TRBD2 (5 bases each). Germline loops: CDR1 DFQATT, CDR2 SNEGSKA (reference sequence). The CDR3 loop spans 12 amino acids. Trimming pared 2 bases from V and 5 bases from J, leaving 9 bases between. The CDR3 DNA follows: TGCAGTGCTAGACAGGGAGTCGAGACCCAGTACTTC. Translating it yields CSARQGVETQYF.

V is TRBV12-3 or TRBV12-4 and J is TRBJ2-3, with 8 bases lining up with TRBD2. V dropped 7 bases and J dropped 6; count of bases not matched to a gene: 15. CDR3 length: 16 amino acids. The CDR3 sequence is CASIFSAGGASDTQYF. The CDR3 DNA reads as TGTGCCAGCATCTTTTCCGCGGGGGGCGCGTCCGATACGCAGTATTTT.

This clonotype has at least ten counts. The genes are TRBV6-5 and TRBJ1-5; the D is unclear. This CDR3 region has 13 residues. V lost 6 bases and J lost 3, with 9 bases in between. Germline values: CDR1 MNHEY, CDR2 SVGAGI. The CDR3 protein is CASSFSDNQPQHF. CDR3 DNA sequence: TGTGCCAGCAGCTTCAGTGACAATCAGCCCCAGCATTTT.

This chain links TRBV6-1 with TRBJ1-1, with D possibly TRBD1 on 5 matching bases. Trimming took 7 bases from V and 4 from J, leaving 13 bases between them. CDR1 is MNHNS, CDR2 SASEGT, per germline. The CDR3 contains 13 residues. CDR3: CASTTGTPTEAFF. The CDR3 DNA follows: TGTGCCAGCACTACTGGGACTCCCACTGAAGCTTTCTTT.

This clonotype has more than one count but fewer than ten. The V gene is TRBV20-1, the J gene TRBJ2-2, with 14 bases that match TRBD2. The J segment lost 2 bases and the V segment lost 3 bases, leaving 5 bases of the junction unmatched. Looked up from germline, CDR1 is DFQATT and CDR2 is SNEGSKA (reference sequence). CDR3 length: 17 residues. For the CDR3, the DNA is TGCAGTGCTAGCGGACTAGCGGGGGGCCAAAACACCGGGGAGCTGTTTTTT. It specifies CSASGLAGGQNTGELFF.

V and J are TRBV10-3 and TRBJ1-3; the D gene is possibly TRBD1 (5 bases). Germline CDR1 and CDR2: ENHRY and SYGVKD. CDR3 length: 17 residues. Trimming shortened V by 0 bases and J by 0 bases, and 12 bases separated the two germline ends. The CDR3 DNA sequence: TGTGCCATCAGTGAGTCAAGACAGACCTTCTCTGGAAACACCATATATTTT. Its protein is CAISESRQTFSGNTIYF.

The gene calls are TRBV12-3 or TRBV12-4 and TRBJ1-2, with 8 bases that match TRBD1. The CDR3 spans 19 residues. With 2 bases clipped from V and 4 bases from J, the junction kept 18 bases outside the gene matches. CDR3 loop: CASSLLVAAGGPPTYGYTF. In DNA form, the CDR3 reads TGTGCCAGCAGTTTACTTGTAGCGGCAGGGGGCCCCCCGACCTATGGCTACACCTTC.

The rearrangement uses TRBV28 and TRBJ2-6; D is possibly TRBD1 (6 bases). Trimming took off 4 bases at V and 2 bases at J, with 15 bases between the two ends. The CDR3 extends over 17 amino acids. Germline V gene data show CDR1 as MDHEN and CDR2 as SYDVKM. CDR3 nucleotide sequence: TGTGCCAGCAGTTCGTTTTACAGGGATCCTGGGGCCAACGTCCTGACTTTC. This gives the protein CASSSFYRDPGANVLTF.

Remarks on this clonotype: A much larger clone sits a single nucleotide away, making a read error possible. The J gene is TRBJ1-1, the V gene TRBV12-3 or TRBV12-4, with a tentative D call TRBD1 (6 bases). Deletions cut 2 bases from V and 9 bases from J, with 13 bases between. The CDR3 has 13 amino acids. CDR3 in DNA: TGTGCCAGCAGTTTAAACAGGGACCCTAAAGCTTTCTTT. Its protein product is CASSLNRDPKAFF.

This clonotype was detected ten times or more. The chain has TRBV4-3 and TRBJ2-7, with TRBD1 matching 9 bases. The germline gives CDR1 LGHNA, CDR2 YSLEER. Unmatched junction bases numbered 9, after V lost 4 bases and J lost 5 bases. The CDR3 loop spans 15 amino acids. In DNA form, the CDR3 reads TGCGCCAGCAGCCCAGAACCGGGACAGGGCGACGAGCAGTACTTC. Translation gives CASSPEPGQGDEQYF.